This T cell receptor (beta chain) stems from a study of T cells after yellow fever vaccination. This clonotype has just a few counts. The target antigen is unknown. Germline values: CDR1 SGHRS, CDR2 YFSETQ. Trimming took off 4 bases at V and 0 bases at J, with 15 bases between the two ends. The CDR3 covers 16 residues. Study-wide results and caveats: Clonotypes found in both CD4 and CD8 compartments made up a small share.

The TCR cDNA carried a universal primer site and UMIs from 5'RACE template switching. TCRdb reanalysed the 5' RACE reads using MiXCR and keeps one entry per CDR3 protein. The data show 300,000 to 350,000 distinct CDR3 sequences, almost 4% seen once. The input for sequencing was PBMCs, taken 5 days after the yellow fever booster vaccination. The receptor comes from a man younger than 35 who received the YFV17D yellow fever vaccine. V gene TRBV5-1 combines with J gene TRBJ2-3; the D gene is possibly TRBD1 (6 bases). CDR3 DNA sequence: TGCGCCAGCAGCATTCCCGGGACAACTAGCACAGATACGCAGTATTTT. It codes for CASSIPGTTSTDTQYF.